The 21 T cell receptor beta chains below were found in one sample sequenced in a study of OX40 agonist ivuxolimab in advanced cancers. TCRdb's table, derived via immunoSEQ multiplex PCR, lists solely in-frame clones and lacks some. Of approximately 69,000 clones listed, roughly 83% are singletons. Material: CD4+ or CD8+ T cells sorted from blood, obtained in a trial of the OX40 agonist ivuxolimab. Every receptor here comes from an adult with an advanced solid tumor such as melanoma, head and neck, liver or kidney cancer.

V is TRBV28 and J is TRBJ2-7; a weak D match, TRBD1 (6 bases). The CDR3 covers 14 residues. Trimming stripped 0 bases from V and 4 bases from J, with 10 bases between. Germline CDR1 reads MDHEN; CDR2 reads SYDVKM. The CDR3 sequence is CASSLWDSPYEQYF. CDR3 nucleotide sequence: TGTGCCAGCAGTTTATGGGACAGCCCTTACGAGCAGTACTTC.

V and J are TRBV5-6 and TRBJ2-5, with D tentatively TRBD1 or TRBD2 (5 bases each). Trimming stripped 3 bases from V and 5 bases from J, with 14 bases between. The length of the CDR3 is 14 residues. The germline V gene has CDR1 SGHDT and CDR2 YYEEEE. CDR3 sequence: CASSSAGAPETQYF. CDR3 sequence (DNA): TGTGCCAGCAGCTCGGCCGGGGCCCCGGAGACCCAGTACTTC.

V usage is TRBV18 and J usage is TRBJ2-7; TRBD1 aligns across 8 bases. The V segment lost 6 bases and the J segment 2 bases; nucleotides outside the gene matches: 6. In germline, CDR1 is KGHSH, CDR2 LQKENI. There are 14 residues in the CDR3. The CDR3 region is CASSAETGAYEQYF. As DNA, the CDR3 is TGTGCCAGCTCCGCCGAGACAGGGGCCTACGAGCAGTACTTC.

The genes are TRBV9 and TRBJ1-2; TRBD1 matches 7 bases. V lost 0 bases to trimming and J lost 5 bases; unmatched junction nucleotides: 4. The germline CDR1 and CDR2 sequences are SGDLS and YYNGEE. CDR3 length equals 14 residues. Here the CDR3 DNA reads TGTGCCAGCAGCGTAGTGGGGACAGAATATGGCTACACCTTC. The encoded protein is CASSVVGTEYGYTF.

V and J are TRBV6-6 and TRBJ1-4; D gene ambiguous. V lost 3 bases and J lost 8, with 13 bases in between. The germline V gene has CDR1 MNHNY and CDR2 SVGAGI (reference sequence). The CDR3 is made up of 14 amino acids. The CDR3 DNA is TGTGCCAGCAGTTATATCCAGTATAACGAAAAACTGTTTTTT. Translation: CASSYIQYNEKLFF.

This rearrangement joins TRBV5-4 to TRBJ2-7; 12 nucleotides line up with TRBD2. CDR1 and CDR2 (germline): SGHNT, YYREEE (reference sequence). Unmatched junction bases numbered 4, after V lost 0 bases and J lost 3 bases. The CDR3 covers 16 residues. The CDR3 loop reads CASSLGLAGEYYEQYF. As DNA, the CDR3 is TGTGCCAGCAGCTTGGGACTAGCGGGGGAGTACTACGAGCAGTACTTC.

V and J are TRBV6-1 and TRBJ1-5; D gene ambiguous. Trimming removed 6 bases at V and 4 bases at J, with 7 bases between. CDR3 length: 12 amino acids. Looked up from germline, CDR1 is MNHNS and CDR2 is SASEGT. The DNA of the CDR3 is TGTGCCAGCAGATACACAAATCAGCCCCAGCATTTT. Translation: CASRYTNQPQHF.

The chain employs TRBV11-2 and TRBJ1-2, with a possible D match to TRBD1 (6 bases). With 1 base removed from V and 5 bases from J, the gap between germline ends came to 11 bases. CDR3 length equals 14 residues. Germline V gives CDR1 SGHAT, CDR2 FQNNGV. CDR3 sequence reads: CASSLVQGAYGYTF. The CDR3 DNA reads TGTGCCAGCAGCTTAGTACAGGGAGCTTATGGCTACACCTTC.

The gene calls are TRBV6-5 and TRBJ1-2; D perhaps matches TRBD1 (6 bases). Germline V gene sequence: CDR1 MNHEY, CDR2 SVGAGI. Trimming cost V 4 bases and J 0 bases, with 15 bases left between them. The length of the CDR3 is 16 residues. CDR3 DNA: TGTGCCAGCAGTTCACAGGGCTTGTTGGCTAACTATGGCTACACCTTC. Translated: CASSSQGLLANYGYTF.

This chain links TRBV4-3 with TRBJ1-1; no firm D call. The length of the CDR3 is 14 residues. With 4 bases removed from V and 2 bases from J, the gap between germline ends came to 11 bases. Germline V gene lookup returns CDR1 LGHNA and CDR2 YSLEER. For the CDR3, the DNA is TGCGCCAGCAGCCCAGTAGGGCAAAACACTGAAGCTTTCTTT. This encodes CASSPVGQNTEAFF.

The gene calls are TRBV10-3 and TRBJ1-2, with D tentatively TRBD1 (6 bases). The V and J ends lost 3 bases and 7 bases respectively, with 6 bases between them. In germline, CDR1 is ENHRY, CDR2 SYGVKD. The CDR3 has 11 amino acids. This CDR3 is CAISDRGGYTF. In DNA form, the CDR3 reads TGTGCCATCAGTGACAGGGGTGGCTACACCTTC.

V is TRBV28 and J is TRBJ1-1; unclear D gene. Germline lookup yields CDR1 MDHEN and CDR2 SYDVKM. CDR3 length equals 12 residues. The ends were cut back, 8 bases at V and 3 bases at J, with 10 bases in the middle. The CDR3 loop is CASRVMDTEAFF. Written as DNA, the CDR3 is TGTGCCAGCCGAGTTATGGACACTGAAGCTTTCTTT.

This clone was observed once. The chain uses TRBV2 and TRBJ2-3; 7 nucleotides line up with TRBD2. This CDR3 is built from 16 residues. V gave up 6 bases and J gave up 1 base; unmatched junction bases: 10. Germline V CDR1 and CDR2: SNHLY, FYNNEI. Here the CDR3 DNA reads TGTGCCAGCAGGGGACGGCGGGGGAAGGGCACAGATACGCAGTATTTT. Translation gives CASRGRRGKGTDTQYF.

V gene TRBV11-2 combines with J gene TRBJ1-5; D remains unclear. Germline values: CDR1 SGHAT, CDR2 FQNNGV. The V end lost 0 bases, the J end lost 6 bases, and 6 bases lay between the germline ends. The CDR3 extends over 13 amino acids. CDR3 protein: CASSLDFSQPQHF. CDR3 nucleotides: TGTGCCAGCAGCTTAGATTTTAGTCAGCCCCAGCATTTT. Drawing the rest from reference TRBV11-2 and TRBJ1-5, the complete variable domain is EAGVAQSPRYKIIEKRQSVAFWCNPISGHATLYWYQQILGQGPKLLIQFQNNGVVDDSQLPKDRFSAERLKGVDSTLKIQPAKLEDSAVYLCASSLDFSQPQHFGDGTRLSIL.

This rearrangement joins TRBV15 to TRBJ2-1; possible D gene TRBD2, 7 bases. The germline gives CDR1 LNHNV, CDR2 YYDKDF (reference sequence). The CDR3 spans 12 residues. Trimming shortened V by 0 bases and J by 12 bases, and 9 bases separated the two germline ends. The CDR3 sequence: CATSRDGGAQFF. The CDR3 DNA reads TGTGCCACCAGCAGAGATGGGGGGGCGCAGTTCTTC.

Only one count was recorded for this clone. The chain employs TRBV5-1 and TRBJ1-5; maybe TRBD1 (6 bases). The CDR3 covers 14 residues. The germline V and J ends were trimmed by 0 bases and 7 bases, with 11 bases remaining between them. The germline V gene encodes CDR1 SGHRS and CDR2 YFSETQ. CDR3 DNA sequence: TGCGCCAGCAGCTTGGGACAGGACGGGCAGCCCCAGCATTTT. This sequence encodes CASSLGQDGQPQHF.

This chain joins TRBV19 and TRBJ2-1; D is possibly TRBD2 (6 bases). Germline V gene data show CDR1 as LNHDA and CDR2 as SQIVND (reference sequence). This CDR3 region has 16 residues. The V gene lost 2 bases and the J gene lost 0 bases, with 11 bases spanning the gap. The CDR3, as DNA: TGTGCCAGTAGTATACTAAGACTAGTCTCCTACAATGAGCAGTTCTTC. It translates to CASSILRLVSYNEQFF.

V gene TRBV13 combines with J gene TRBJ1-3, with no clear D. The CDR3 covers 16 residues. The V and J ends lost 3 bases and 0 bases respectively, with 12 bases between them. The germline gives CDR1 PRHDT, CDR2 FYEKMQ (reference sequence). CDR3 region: CASSFGDDSSGNTIYF. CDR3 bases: TGTGCCAGCAGCTTTGGTGATGATAGCTCTGGAAACACCATATATTTT.

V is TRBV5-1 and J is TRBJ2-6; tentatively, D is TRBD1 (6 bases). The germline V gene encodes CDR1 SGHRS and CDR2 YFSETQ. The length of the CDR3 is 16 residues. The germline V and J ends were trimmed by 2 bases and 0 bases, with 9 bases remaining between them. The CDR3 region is CASSFQGSSGANVLTF. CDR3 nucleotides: TGCGCCAGCAGCTTTCAGGGGTCCTCTGGGGCCAACGTCCTGACTTTC.

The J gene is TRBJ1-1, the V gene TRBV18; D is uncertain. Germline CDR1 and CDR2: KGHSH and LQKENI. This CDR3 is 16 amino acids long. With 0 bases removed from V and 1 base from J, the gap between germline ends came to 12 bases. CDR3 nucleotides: TGTGCCAGCTCACCACCGGTTGGAGGAGGGAACACTGAAGCTTTCTTT. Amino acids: CASSPPVGGGNTEAFF. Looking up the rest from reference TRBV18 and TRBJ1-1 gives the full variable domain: NAGVMQNPRHLVRRRGQEARLRCSPMKGHSHVYWYRQLPEEGLKFMVYLQKENIIDESGMPKERFSAEFPKEGPSILRIQQVVRGDSAAYFCASSPPVGGGNTEAFFGQGTRLTVV.

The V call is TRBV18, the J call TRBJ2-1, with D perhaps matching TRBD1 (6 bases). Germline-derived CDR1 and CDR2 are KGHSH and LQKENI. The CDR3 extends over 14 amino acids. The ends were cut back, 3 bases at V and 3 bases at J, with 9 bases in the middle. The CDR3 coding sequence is TGTGCCAGCTCACCGGGACACTACTACAATGAGCAGTTCTTC. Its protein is CASSPGHYYNEQFF.